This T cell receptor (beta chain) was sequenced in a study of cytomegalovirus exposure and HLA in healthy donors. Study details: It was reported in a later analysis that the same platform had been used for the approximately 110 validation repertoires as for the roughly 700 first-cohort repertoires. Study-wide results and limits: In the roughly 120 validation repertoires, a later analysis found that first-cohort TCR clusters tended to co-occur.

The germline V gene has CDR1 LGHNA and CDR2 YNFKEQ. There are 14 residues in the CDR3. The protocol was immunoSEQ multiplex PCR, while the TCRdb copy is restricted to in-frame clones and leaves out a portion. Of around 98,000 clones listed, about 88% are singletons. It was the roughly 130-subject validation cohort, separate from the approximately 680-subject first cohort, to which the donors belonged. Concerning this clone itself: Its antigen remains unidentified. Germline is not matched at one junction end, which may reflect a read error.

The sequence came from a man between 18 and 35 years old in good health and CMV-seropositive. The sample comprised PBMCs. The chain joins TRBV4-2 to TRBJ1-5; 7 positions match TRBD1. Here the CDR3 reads CASSQEGGNQPQHF. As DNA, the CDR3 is TGTGCCAGCAGCCAAGAAGGGGGCAACCAGCCCCAGCATTTT.